This T cell receptor (beta chain) was identified in a study of T cells after yellow fever vaccination. CDR1 SGHTA and CDR2 FQGNSA come from the germline V gene. The V and J ends lost 5 bases and 4 bases respectively, with 14 bases between them. The CDR3 length is 14 residues. Study-wide findings and caveats: In post-booster samples, most primary-vaccination clones reappeared (just under 97% CD4, 70% to 90% CD8).

This clonotype has more than one count but fewer than ten. Its target is not known. 5'RACE template switching generated TCR cDNA, adding a universal primer site and UMIs. TCRdb recomputed calls from the 5' RACE reads with MiXCR, one row per CDR3 protein. The sample holds over 150,000 distinct CDR3 sequences, 6.5% to 8.5% seen once. This sample comprised CD4+ T cells sorted from PBMCs, obtained more than 4 days after the first yellow fever vaccination. The rearrangement uses TRBV7-2 and TRBJ1-2; possible D gene TRBD1, 5 bases. The source of this sequence is a man aged 18 to 30 who received the YFV17D yellow fever vaccine. The CDR3 spells CASSTQGSFYGYTF. In DNA form, the CDR3 reads TGTGCCAGCAGCACCCAGGGAAGTTTCTATGGCTACACCTTC. Using reference TRBV7-2 and TRBJ1-2 for the parts outside the CDR3, the full variable domain is GAGVSQSPSNKVTEKGKDVELRCDPISGHTALYWYRQSLGQGLEFLIYFQGNSAPDKSGLPSDRFSAERTGGSVSTLTIQRTQQEDSAVYLCASSTQGSFYGYTFGSGTRLTVV.